Each of the 23 T cell receptor beta chains below was sequenced from the same sample in a study of blood T cell repertoires in COVID-19. The method was immunoSEQ multiplex PCR; TCRdb's version includes in-frame clones alone and lacks a portion of them. The data contain about 75,000 clones, roughly nine tenths of them seen just once; the ten biggest clones take up about 2.7%. Sequenced material: peripheral blood. All receptors derive from a human donor in a cohort sampled during active COVID-19.

This rearrangement joins TRBV19 to TRBJ2-1; 7 bases align to TRBD2. J gave up 2 bases and V 1 base, and 14 bases lay outside the gene matches. CDR3 length equals 19 residues. Germline V gene lookup returns CDR1 LNHDA and CDR2 SQIVND (reference sequence). CDR3 in DNA: TGTGCCAGTAGTATAGTGATCGGGGCGGGGGTAGAGGCCTACAATGAGCAGTTCTTC. Its protein is CASSIVIGAGVEAYNEQFF.

The chain combines TRBV12-5 with TRBJ2-2, with 10 positions matching TRBD2. Trimming removed 0 bases from V and 1 base from J; junction bases left unmatched: 14. Per the germline V gene, CDR1 is LGHNT and CDR2 is FRNRAP. The CDR3 contains 21 residues. CDR3: CASGLVRSGTSALLNTGELFF. DNA of the CDR3: TGTGCTAGTGGTTTGGTTCGATCCGGGACTAGCGCCCTCTTGAACACCGGGGAGCTGTTTTTT.

The chain couples TRBV9 to TRBJ2-5, with 7 bases lining up with TRBD1. Germline V gene data show CDR1 as SGDLS and CDR2 as YYNGEE. This CDR3 has 15 amino acids. Trimming at V came to 4 bases and at J to 3 bases, leaving 9 bases not matched to a gene. The CDR3 reads CASSLGTAREETQYF. CDR3 in DNA: TGTGCCAGCAGCCTAGGGACAGCGAGAGAAGAGACCCAGTACTTC.

The chain employs TRBV2 and TRBJ2-1, with 7 bases matching TRBD1. The V segment lost 0 bases and the J segment 8 bases; nucleotides outside the gene matches: 7. Germline loops: CDR1 SNHLY, CDR2 FYNNEI. This CDR3 has 15 amino acids. Here the CDR3 reads CASSEASGQFDEQFF. In DNA form, the CDR3 reads TGTGCCAGCAGTGAAGCATCGGGACAGTTCGATGAGCAGTTCTTC.

This clone counts as medium-sized. The sample holds other DNA sequences that translate to the same CDR3. This rearrangement joins TRBV27 to TRBJ2-1, with D unresolved. The V end was cut by 4 bases, the J end by 6 bases, with 10 bases between. CDR1 MNHEY and CDR2 SMNVEV come from the germline V gene (reference sequence). The CDR3 loop spans 13 amino acids. The CDR3 here is CASSSRLGNEQFF. The CDR3 DNA sequence: TGTGCCAGCAGTTCTCGACTGGGCAATGAGCAGTTCTTC.

The genes are TRBV2 and TRBJ1-2, with D unclear. V lost 6 bases, J lost 0 bases, and 14 bases lay in between. The CDR3 sequence is 15 residues long. CDR1 and CDR2 (germline): SNHLY, FYNNEI. The CDR3 DNA reads as TGTGCCAGCAGGGGTGGGAGAGCCACTAACTATGGCTACACCTTC. Residues: CASRGGRATNYGYTF. The full variable domain, rest sourced from reference TRBV2 and TRBJ1-2, is EPEVTQTPSHQVTQMGQEVILRCVPISNHLYFYWYRQILGQKVEFLVSFYNNEISEKSEIFDDQFSVERPDGSNFTLKIRSTKLEDSAMYFCASRGGRATNYGYTFGSGTRLTVV.

This chain connects TRBV30 to TRBJ2-1; D is possibly TRBD1 (6 bases). Germline CDR1 and CDR2: GTSNPN and SVGIG (reference sequence). The CDR3 covers 13 residues. The V and J ends lost 6 bases and 0 bases respectively, with 9 bases between them. This chain's CDR3 is CACRGGSYNEQFF. The CDR3, as DNA: TGTGCCTGCAGAGGGGGCTCCTACAATGAGCAGTTCTTC.

In DNA form, the CDR3 reads TGTGCCAGCGTACTCGACACTTCCTACAATGAGCAGTTCTTC. This codes for CASVLDTSYNEQFF. The chain couples TRBV2 to TRBJ2-1; D not certain. CDR1 is SNHLY, CDR2 FYNNEI, per germline. V was trimmed by 8 bases and J by 1 base, leaving 12 bases between them. The CDR3 length is 14 residues.

There are a few counts of this clone. The V call is TRBV14, the J call TRBJ2-3; D is possibly TRBD2 (6 bases). The V gene lost 4 bases and the J gene lost 2 bases, with 10 bases spanning the gap. Looked up from germline, CDR1 is SGHDN and CDR2 is FVKESK. The CDR3 runs 14 residues. CDR3 in amino acids: CASSPRDFTDTQYF. In nucleotides, the CDR3 is TGTGCCAGCAGCCCGAGGGACTTCACAGATACGCAGTATTTT.

The chain uses TRBV6-6 and TRBJ2-5, with TRBD1 matching 8 bases. CDR1 MNHNY and CDR2 SVGAGI come from the germline V gene (reference sequence). The CDR3 totals 14 residues. The J segment lost 6 bases and the V segment lost 2 bases, leaving 5 bases of the junction unmatched. CDR3 nucleotide sequence: TGTGCCAGCAGTTACACTGACAGGGGACAGACCCAGTACTTC. It translates to CASSYTDRGQTQYF.

The chain carries TRBV3-1 (or the pseudogene TRBV3-2) and TRBJ1-6; maybe TRBD1 (5 bases). The CDR3 is made up of 14 amino acids. Per germline, CDR1 LGHDT and CDR2 YNNKEL (reference sequence). The V end was cut by 4 bases, the J end by 4 bases, with 8 bases between. The CDR3 sequence is CASSPRGYNSPLHF. The DNA for the CDR3 is TGTGCCAGCAGCCCACGGGGGTATAATTCACCCCTCCACTTT.

The chain has TRBV6-2 or TRBV6-3 and TRBJ2-5, with 8 bases lining up with TRBD1. Germline V gives CDR1 MNHEY, CDR2 SVGEGT. The CDR3 length is 15 residues. Germline trimming cut 6 bases from V and 5 bases from J; bases unmatched to any gene: 11. The CDR3 here is CASSDGTGGWETQYF. DNA of the CDR3: TGTGCCAGCAGCGACGGCACAGGGGGGTGGGAGACCCAGTACTTC.

The chain has TRBV7-9 and TRBJ2-5, with TRBD1 identical over 9 bases. The germline CDR1 and CDR2 sequences are SEHNR and FQNEAQ (reference sequence). This CDR3 contains 17 residues. Trimming cost V 1 base and J 2 bases; bases outside gene matches: 8. The CDR3 DNA is TGTGCCAGCAGCTTAGGGACAGGGGACTGGAAACAAGAGACCCAGTACTTC. Its translation: CASSLGTGDWKQETQYF.

This chain links TRBV6-5 with TRBJ1-2; the D gene is possibly TRBD1 (5 bases). The germline CDR1 and CDR2 sequences are MNHEY and SVGAGI. V was clipped by 7 bases and J by 2 bases, with 14 bases between them. The CDR3 extends over 14 amino acids. The CDR3 loop reads CASNPTRANYGYTF. The CDR3 nucleotides are TGTGCCAGCAACCCAACCAGGGCAAACTATGGCTACACCTTC.

This chain joins TRBV6-2 or TRBV6-3 and TRBJ1-2; a weak D match, TRBD1 (5 bases). The CDR3 runs 14 residues. Germline V gene data show CDR1 as MNHEY and CDR2 as SVGEGT. The V gene lost 4 bases and the J gene lost 6 bases, with 15 bases spanning the gap. The CDR3 nucleotides read TGTGCCAGCAGTTTACAGGTGGTCCCGGATGGCTACACCTTC. Its protein product is CASSLQVVPDGYTF.

The gene calls are TRBV7-7 and TRBJ2-2; TRBD1 agrees at 8 bases. In germline, CDR1 is SSHAT, CDR2 FNYEAQ (reference sequence). This CDR3 has 16 amino acids. V dropped 3 bases and J dropped 0; count of bases not matched to a gene: 3. Written as DNA, the CDR3 is TGTGCCAGCAGCTTTACAGGGGGGTCGAACACCGGGGAGCTGTTTTTT. Protein: CASSFTGGSNTGELFF.

This clone was recorded only once. The rearrangement links TRBV5-1 to TRBJ2-5, with 13 bases that match TRBD2. The CDR3 sequence is 15 residues long. The germline V gene encodes CDR1 SGHRS and CDR2 YFSETQ. V lost 2 bases and J lost 5; bases outside the gene matches: 3. In nucleotides, the CDR3 is TGCGCCAGCAGCTTAACGACTAGCGGGGGGGAGACCCAGTACTTC. It translates to CASSLTTSGGETQYF.

This rearrangement joins TRBV5-6 to TRBJ2-5; D gene unclear. The V end lost 4 bases, the J end lost 7 bases, and 8 bases lay between the germline ends. The CDR3 extends over 11 amino acids. Looked up from germline, CDR1 is SGHDT and CDR2 is YYEEEE. The DNA for the CDR3 is TGTGCCAGCAGCCGAGAGAGGACCCAGTACTTC. It is translated as CASSRERTQYF. Together with reference TRBV5-6 and TRBJ2-5, the CDR3 gives the full variable domain: DAGVTQSPTHLIKTRGQQVTLRCSPKSGHDTVSWYQQALGQGPQFIFQYYEEEERQRGNFPDRFSGHQFPNYSSELNVNALLLGDSALYLCASSRERTQYFGPGTRLLVL.

V is TRBV6-5 and J is TRBJ2-1; D perhaps matches TRBD1 (5 bases). Germline lookup yields CDR1 MNHEY and CDR2 SVGAGI. Trimming cost V 6 bases and J 0 bases, with 12 bases left between them. The CDR3 loop spans 15 amino acids. DNA of the CDR3: TGTGCCAGCAGAGCCCAGGGTTACTCCTACAATGAGCAGTTCTTC. It encodes CASRAQGYSYNEQFF.

This clone was detected only a few times. V usage is TRBV6-5 and J usage is TRBJ2-2, with TRBD1 identical over 9 bases. Losses at the gene ends were 1 base for V and 6 bases for J; bases not matched to a gene: 6. The CDR3 contains 16 residues. The germline gives CDR1 MNHEY, CDR2 SVGAGI. CDR3 sequence: CASSYWGQGGAGELFF. The CDR3 nucleotides are TGTGCCAGCAGTTACTGGGGACAGGGCGGGGCCGGGGAGCTGTTTTTT.

This clone occurred once. V is TRBV6-6 and J is TRBJ1-2; D perhaps matches TRBD1 (5 bases). The CDR3 consists of 14 residues. Germline V gene data show CDR1 as MNHNY and CDR2 as SVGAGI (reference sequence). The germline V and J ends were trimmed by 0 bases and 2 bases, with 7 bases remaining between them. This CDR3 reads CASSYSGQNYGYTF. The CDR3 nucleotides are TGTGCCAGCAGTTACTCGGGGCAGAACTATGGCTACACCTTC.

The chain uses TRBV7-2 and TRBJ2-7, with TRBD2 matching over 9 bases. The germline V gene encodes CDR1 SGHTA and CDR2 FQGNSA. The CDR3 has 15 residues. V gave up 3 bases and J gave up 3 bases; unmatched junction bases: 6. The CDR3 DNA reads as TGTGCCAGCAGCTTTACGGGACTAGCCGACTACGAGCAGTACTTC. It encodes CASSFTGLADYEQYF.

This clone was counted a single time. The chain uses TRBV20-1 and TRBJ1-5, with TRBD1 matching 7 bases. J was trimmed by 0 bases and V by 6 bases; bases with no gene match: 8. CDR1 is DFQATT and CDR2 is SNEGSKA in the germline V gene (reference sequence). The CDR3 has 15 residues. The CDR3 DNA reads TGCAGTGCAAGTACAGGGGCTAATAGCAATCAGCCCCAGCATTTT. This translates into CSASTGANSNQPQHF.